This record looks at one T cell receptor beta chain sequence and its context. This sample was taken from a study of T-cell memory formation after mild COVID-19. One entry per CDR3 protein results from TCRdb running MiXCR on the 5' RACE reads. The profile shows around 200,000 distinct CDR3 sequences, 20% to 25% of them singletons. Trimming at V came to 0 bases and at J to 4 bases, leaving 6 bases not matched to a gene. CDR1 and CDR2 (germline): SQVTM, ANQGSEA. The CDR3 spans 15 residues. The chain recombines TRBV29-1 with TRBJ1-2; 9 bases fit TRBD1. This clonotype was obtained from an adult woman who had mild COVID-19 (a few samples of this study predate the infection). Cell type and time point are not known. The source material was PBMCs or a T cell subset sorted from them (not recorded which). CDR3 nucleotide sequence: TGCAGCGTTGAAGATATAGGGGACAGGGTCTATGGCTACACCTTC. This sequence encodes CSVEDIGDRVYGYTF.